This is a list of T cell receptor beta chains from one sample in a study of neoadjuvant nivolumab and ipilimumab in lung cancer. TCRdb keeps only in-frame clones here, not all; method: immunoSEQ multiplex PCR. The data show around 17,000 clones, more than 70% seen once. The specimen was tumor tissue, collected after neoadjuvant nivolumab, alone or with ipilimumab, at or shortly before surgery. The receptor set was obtained from an adult with non-small cell lung cancer. The CDR3 runs from the conserved cysteine through the conserved F or W. D genes are given only for firm matches. Rows give clone size only sometimes, using once, few, many, or a class for an expanded clone.

TRBJ2-6	NA	TRBV7-2	NA	CASSPRVTDGANVLTF	TGTGCCAGCAGCCCCCGGGTCACCGATGGGGCCAACGTCCTGACTTTC
TRBJ1-6	NA	TRBV7-3	NA	CASSSAAGGSPLHF	TGTGCCAGCAGTTCCGCTGCGGGTGGGTCGCCCCTCCACTTT
TRBJ1-5	NA	TRBV7-2	medium-sized	CASSLGGMGSNQPQHF	TGTGCCAGCAGCTTAGGAGGGATGGGGAGCAATCAGCCCCAGCATTTT
TRBJ2-1	TRBD2	TRBV5-1	NA	CASCSAGGPYNEQFF	TGCGCCAGCTGCTCGGCGGGGGGGCCCTACAATGAGCAGTTCTTC
TRBJ2-2	TRBD2	TRBV7-7	few	CASSSTGTSVAGELFF	TGTGCTAGCAGCTCAACCGGGACTAGTGTAGCAGGGGAGCTGTTTTTT
TRBJ2-2	NA	TRBV7-6	NA	CASSLADGGTGELFF	TGTGCCAGCAGCTTGGCAGACGGGGGCACCGGGGAGCTGTTTTTT
TRBJ1-3	NA	TRBV7-3	NA	CASSQTGSGNTIYF	TGTGCCAGCAGCCAGACAGGTTCTGGAAACACCATATATTTT
TRBJ1-5	NA	TRBV7-9	NA	CASSGSSRGGQPQHF	TGTGCCAGCAGCGGGAGCTCCAGGGGCGGGCAGCCCCAGCATTTT
TRBJ2-7	NA	TRBV11-2	NA	CASSLLVGPSYEQYF	TGTGCCAGCAGCTTACTAGTGGGGCCCTCCTACGAGCAGTACTTC
TRBJ1-1	NA	TRBV2	NA	CASSAGTARNTEAFF	TGTGCCAGCAGCGCCGGGACGGCTAGGAACACTGAAGCTTTCTTT
TRBJ1-1	NA	TRBV5-1	NA	CASSLAGVGNTEAFF	TGCGCCAGCAGCTTGGCTGGCGTTGGGAACACTGAAGCTTTCTTT
TRBJ2-5	TRBD2	TRBV6-5	few	CASRASGGPLETQYF	TGTGCCAGCAGGGCTAGCGGGGGACCCCTTGAGACCCAGTACTTC
TRBJ1-2	NA	TRBV5-6	NA	CASSLAGGGDYTF	TGTGCCAGCAGCTTGGCCGGAGGAGGAGACTACACCTTC
TRBJ2-4	TRBD1	TRBV10-2	NA	CASSSYSGTVALAKNIQYF	TGCGCCAGCAGCAGTTATTCCGGGACAGTCGCGTTAGCCAAAAACATTCAGTACTTC
TRBJ2-3	TRBD1	TRBV5-1	NA	CASSTGDSHTDTQYF	TGCGCCAGCAGCACCGGGGACAGCCACACAGATACGCAGTATTTT